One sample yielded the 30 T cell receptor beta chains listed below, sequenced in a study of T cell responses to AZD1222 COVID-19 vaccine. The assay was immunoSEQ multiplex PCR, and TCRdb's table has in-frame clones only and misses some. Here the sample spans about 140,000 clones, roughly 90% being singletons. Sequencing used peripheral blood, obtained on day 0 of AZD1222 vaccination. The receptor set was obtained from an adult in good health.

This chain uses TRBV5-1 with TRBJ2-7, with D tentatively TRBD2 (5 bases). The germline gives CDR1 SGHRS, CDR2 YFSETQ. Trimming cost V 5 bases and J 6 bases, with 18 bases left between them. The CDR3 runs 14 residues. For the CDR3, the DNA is TGCGCCAGCAGTGGATGGACGGACTCTCTCGAGCAGTACTTC. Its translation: CASSGWTDSLEQYF. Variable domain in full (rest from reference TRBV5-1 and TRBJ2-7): KAGVTQTPRYLIKTRGQQVTLSCSPISGHRSVSWYQQTPGQGLQFLFEYFSETQRNKGNFPGRFSGRQFSNSRSEMNVSTLELGDSALYLCASSGWTDSLEQYFGPGTRLTVT.

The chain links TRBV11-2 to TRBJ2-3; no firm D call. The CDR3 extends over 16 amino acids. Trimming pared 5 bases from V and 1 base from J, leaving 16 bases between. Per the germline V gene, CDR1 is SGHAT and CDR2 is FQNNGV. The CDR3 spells CASSPVGYRGTDTQYF. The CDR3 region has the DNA TGTGCCAGCAGCCCAGTGGGGTACCGTGGCACAGATACGCAGTATTTT. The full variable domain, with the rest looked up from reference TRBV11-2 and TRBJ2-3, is EAGVAQSPRYKIIEKRQSVAFWCNPISGHATLYWYQQILGQGPKLLIQFQNNGVVDDSQLPKDRFSAERLKGVDSTLKIQPAKLEDSAVYLCASSPVGYRGTDTQYFGPGTRLTVL.

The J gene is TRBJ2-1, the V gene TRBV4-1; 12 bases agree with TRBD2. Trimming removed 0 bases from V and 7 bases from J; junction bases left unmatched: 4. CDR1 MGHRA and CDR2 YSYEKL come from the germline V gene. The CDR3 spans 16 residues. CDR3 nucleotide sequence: TGCGCCAGCAGCCAAGAACCGACTAGCGGGAGAAATGAGCAGTTCTTC. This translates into CASSQEPTSGRNEQFF.

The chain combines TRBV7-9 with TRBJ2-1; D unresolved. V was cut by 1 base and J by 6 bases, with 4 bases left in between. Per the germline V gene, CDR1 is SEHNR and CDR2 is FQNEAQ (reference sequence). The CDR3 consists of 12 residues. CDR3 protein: CASSLGINEQFF. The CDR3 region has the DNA TGTGCCAGCAGCTTAGGGATCAATGAGCAGTTCTTC.

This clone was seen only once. CDR3 in amino acids: CASSIDRQGTDTQYF. In nucleotides, the CDR3 is TGTGCCAGTAGTATAGACAGACAGGGCACAGATACGCAGTATTTT. The rearrangement joins TRBV19 to TRBJ2-3; perhaps TRBD1 as D (6 bases). Germline CDR1 is LNHDA and CDR2 is SQIVND (reference sequence). V lost 0 bases and J 1 base, leaving 8 bases between the germline ends. The CDR3 spans 15 residues.

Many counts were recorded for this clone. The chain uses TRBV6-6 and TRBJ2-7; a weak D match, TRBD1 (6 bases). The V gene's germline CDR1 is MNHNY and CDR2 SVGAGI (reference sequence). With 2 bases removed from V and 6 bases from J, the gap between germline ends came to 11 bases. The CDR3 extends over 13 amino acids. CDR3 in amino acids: CASSYNRDSEQYF. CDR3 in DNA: TGTGCCAGCAGTTACAACAGGGATAGCGAGCAGTACTTC.

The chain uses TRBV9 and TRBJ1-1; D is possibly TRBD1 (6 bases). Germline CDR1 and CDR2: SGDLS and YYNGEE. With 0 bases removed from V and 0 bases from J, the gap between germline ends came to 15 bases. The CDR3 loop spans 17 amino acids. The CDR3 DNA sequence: TGTGCCAGCAGCGTAGAATCCGGGCAGGGGATGAACACTGAAGCTTTCTTT. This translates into CASSVESGQGMNTEAFF.

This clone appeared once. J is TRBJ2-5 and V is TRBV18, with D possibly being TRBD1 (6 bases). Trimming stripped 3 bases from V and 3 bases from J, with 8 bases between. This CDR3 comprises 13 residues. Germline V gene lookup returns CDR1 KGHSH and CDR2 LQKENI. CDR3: CASSPRQEETQYF. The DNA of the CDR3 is TGTGCCAGCTCACCTCGACAGGAAGAGACCCAGTACTTC. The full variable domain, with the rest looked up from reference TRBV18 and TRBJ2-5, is NAGVMQNPRHLVRRRGQEARLRCSPMKGHSHVYWYRQLPEEGLKFMVYLQKENIIDESGMPKERFSAEFPKEGPSILRIQQVVRGDSAAYFCASSPRQEETQYFGPGTRLLVL.

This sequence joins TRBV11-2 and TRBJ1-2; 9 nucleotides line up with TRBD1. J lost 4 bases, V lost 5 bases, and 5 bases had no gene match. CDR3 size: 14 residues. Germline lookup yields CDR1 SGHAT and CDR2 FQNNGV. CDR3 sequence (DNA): TGTGCCAGCAGCCCGGGACAGGGATTCTATGGCTACACCTTC. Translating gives CASSPGQGFYGYTF.

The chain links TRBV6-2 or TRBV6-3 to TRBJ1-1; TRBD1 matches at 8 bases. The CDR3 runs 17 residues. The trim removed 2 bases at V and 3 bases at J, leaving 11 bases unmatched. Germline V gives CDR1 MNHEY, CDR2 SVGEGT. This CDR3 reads CASSYPWDRWEDTEAFF. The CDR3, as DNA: TGTGCCAGCAGTTACCCGTGGGACAGGTGGGAGGACACTGAAGCTTTCTTT.

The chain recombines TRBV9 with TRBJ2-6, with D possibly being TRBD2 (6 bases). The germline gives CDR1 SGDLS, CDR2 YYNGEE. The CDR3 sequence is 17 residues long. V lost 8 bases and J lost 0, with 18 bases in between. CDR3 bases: TGTGCCAGTAGTGGAGGGGACCGGGGCTCTGGGGCCAACGTCCTGACTTTC. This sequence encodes CASSGGDRGSGANVLTF.

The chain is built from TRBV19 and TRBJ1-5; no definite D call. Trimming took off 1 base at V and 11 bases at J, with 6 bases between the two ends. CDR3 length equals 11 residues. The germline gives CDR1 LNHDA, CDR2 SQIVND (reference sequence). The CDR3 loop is CASSIGRAQHF. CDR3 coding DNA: TGTGCCAGTAGTATAGGGAGAGCCCAGCATTTT.

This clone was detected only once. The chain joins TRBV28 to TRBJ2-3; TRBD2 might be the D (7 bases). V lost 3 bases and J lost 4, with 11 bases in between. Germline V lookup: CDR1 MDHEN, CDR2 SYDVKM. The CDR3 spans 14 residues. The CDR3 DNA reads TGTGCCAGCAGTTTTGGGGGGGCCCCAGATACGCAGTATTTT. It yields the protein CASSFGGAPDTQYF.

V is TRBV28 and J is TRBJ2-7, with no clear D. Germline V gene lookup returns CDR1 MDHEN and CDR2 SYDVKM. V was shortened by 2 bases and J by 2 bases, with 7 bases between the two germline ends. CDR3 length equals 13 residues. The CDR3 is CASSLQATYEQYF. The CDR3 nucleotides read TGTGCCAGCAGTTTACAGGCCACCTACGAGCAGTACTTC.

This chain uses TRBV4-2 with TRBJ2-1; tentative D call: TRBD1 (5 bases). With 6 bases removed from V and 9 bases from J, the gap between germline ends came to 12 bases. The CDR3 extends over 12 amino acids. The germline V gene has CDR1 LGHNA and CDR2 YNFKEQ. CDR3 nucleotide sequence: TGTGCCAGCAGTGGGGCGCTAGGTGAGCAGTTCTTC. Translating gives CASSGALGEQFF.

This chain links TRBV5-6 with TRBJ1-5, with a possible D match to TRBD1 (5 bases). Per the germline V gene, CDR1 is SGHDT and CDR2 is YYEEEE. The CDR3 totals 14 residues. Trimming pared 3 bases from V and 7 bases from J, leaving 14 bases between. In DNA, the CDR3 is TGTGCCAGCAGCTCCTCCCTTCGGGGGCAGCCCCAGCATTTT. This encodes CASSSSLRGQPQHF.

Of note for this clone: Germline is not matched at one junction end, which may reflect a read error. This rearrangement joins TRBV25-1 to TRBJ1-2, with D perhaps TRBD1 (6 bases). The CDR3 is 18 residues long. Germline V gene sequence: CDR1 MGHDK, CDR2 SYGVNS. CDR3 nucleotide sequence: TGTGCAAGCAGGGGAAGAATGCGGAGGGATCGAGCTAACTATGGCTACACCTTC. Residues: CASRGRMRRDRANYGYTF.

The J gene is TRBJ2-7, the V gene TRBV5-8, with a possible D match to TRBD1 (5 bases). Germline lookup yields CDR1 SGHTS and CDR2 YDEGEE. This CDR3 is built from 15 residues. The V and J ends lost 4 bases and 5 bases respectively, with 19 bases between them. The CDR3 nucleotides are TGTGCCAGCAGCGCCGGGTTGGGGCCCGTCCACGAGCAGTACTTC. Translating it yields CASSAGLGPVHEQYF.

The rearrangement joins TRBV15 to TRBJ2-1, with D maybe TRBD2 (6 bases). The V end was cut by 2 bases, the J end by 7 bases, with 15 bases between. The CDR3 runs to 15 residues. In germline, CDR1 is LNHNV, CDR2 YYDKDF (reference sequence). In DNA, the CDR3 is TGTGCCACCAGCAGATCGGGGGTAATAAATAATGAGCAGTTCTTC. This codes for CATSRSGVINNEQFF.

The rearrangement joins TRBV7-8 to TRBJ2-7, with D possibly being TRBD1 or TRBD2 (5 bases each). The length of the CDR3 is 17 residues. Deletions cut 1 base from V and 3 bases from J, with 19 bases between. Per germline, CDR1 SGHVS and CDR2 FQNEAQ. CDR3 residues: CASSLVSFRDGNYEQYF. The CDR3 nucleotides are TGTGCCAGCAGCTTAGTAAGTTTCCGGGACGGAAACTACGAGCAGTACTTC.

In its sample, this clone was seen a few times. The DNA of the CDR3 is TGTGCCACCAGTGACCCCGAAATAACGGCGGGAGGGCACACCGGGGAGCTGTTTTTT. Amino acids: CATSDPEITAGGHTGELFF. The V gene is TRBV24-1, the J gene TRBJ2-2; 9 bases agree with TRBD2. Looked up from germline, CDR1 is KGHDR and CDR2 is SFDVKD. The CDR3 has 19 amino acids. V lost 4 bases to trimming and J lost 3 bases; unmatched junction nucleotides: 14.

CDR3 region: CASSRLAGRLAKNIQYF. CDR3 DNA sequence: TGTGCCAGCAGCCGACTAGCGGGACGTCTCGCCAAAAACATTCAGTACTTC. The V gene is TRBV5-4, the J gene TRBJ2-4, with 11 bases matching TRBD2. With 4 bases clipped from V and 1 base from J, the junction kept 7 bases outside the gene matches. The CDR3 runs 17 residues. Germline V gene sequence: CDR1 SGHNT, CDR2 YYREEE (reference sequence).

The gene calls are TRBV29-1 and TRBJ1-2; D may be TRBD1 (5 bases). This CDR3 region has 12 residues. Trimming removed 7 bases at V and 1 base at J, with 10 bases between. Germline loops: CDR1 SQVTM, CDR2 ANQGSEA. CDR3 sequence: CSGGDLNYGYTF. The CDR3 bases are TGCAGCGGCGGGGACCTTAACTATGGCTACACCTTC. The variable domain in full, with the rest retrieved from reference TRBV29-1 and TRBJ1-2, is SAVISQKPSRDICQRGTSLTIQCQVDSQVTMMFWYRQQPGQSLTLIATANQGSEATYESGFVIDKFPISRPNLTFSTLTVSNMSPEDSSIYLCSGGDLNYGYTFGSGTRLTVV.

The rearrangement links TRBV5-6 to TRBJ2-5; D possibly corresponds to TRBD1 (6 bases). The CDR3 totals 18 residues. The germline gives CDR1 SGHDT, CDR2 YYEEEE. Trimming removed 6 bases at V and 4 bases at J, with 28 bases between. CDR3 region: CASTRSSIVHRVGETQYF. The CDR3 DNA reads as TGTGCCAGCACCCGGTCGTCGATCGTCCACAGGGTTGGAGAGACCCAGTACTTC.

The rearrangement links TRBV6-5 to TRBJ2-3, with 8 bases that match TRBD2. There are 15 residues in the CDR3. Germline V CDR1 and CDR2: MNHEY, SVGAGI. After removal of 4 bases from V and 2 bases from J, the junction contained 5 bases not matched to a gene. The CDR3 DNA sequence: TGTGCCAGCAGTTCCCCGGGGGGGGTCACAGATACGCAGTATTTT. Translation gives CASSSPGGVTDTQYF.

CDR3 sequence: CASKKQESSGNTIYF. The CDR3 coding sequence is TGTGCCAGCAAAAAACAGGAGAGCTCTGGAAACACCATATATTTT. The chain has TRBV2 and TRBJ1-3, with D possibly matching TRBD1 (5 bases). Germline CDR1 is SNHLY and CDR2 is FYNNEI. The CDR3 contains 15 residues. V was pared by 7 bases and J by 0 bases, with 13 bases between.

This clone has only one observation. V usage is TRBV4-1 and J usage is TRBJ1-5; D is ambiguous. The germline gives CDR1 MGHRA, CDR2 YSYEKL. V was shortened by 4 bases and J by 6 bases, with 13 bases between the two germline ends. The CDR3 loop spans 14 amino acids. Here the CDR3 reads CASSLYPGGQPQHF. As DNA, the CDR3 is TGCGCCAGCAGCCTATATCCTGGAGGTCAGCCCCAGCATTTT.

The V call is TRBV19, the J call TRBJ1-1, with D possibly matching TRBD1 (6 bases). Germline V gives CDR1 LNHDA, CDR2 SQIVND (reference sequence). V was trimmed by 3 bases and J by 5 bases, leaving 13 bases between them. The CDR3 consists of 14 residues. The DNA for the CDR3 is TGTGCCAGTAGTATGGGGGGGCTCTGGACTGAAGCTTTCTTT. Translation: CASSMGGLWTEAFF.

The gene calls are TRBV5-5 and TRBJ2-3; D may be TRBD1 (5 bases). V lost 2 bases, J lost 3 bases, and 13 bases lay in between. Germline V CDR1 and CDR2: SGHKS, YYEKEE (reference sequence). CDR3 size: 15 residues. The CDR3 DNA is TGTGCCAGCAGCTTCTACAGCAAGGGGACAGATACGCAGTATTTT. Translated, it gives CASSFYSKGTDTQYF.

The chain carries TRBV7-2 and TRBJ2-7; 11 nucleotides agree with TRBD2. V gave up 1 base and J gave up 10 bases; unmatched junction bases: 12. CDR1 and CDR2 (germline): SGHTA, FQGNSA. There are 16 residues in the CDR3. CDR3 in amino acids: CASSLEGSGRAKGQYF. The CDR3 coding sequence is TGTGCCAGCAGCTTAGAGGGTAGCGGGAGGGCCAAGGGCCAGTACTTC.